This T cell receptor beta chain was retrieved from a study of blood T cell repertoires in COVID-19. Study at large: Donors in the United States, Italy and Spain gave samples during acute or convalescent COVID-19. PBMCs, B-cell-depleted T cells, or T cells provided the cDNA or gDNA that made up the material.

Per the germline V gene, CDR1 is SGHTA and CDR2 is FQGNSA. The CDR3 totals 13 residues. The V and J ends lost 0 bases and 4 bases respectively, with 7 bases between them. In the original processing: Reference gene primer amplification in the assay estimated nucleated cell counts. The data were produced by immunoSEQ multiplex PCR, yet TCRdb's version contains in-frame clones alone and is incomplete. That table supplies the V and J calls and clone size; D and trimming were determined from the DNA. The table records 110,000 or so clones, more than 60% of them present only once. This clone was detected only a few times.

The V gene is TRBV7-2, the J gene TRBJ2-7, with a weak D call TRBD1 (6 bases). The specimen was peripheral blood. The sequence derives from a man aged 50-60 years with acute or convalescent COVID-19. CDR3 region: CASSLAGQYEQYF. CDR3 DNA: TGTGCCAGCAGCTTAGCGGGACAATACGAGCAGTACTTC.